This entry describes one T cell receptor (beta chain). This clonotype came up many times. This clone's antigen is unknown. No quality values exist for individual bases; no much larger clone is one base distant. These data come from a study of CD8 T cells in ankylosing spondylitis (dated by TCRdb to 2016 to 2017). Concerning the study at large: The study profiled T cell receptor beta repertoires in healthy donors and ankylosing spondylitis patients to find disease-linked TCR variants. In total, the full study cohort was made up of nearly 110 healthy donors and 25 to 30 ankylosing spondylitis patients. Peripheral blood was sampled, and synovial fluid was additionally collected from ankylosing spondylitis patients. Results the study describes overall, beyond this receptor: Some TCR beta motif variants had previously been reported in synovial fluid and blood of reactive arthritis patients, which suggested common disease-initiation mechanisms. A TCR beta motif made up of eight or nine highly homologous amino acid variants appeared to be characteristic of blood from ankylosing spondylitis patients. According to the report, matched synovial fluid samples from ankylosing spondylitis patients were significantly enriched for the disease-linked clones. The disease-linked clones showed a CD8+ phenotype and occurred at relatively low frequencies in peripheral blood.

The sample was run on an Illumina HiSeq 2500. Quantitative 5'-RACE with molecular barcodes was the method used to prepare the TCR beta libraries. The authors' pipeline ran thus. To identify disease-linked TCR variants, a new computational method was used, one built on a probabilistic model of VDJ rearrangement. TCRdb cleaned the public reads at Q25 with fastp, built clones with MiXCR and kept in-frame beta chains. Rows matching on CDR3 protein sequence are summarized as one entry with the most common DNA and genes. In this record, the V and J calls reflect TCRdb's handling and not the investigators' own analysis. Counted in this sample were approximately 250,000 distinct CDR3 sequences; about 10% of them appeared once. Jointly, the top ten make up less than 3% of the sample. Measured from the cysteine to the phenylalanine, the CDR3 is 14 residues long. Only the CDR3 part of the read is kept: 42 bases, read in frame from the first base. The germline ends are 11 bases apart after V is trimmed by 10 bases and J by 1 base.

The clonotype comes from a male donor with ankylosing spondylitis or in good health (not recorded which). This chain joins TRBV12-3 or TRBV12-4 to TRBJ2-6; the D gene is not confidently resolved. The sample comprised blood, either unsorted or a sorted T cell fraction (not recorded which). The bases are TGTGCCACCACGACCCGATCTGGGGCCAACGTCCTGACTTTC. Its translation is CATTTRSGANVLTF.